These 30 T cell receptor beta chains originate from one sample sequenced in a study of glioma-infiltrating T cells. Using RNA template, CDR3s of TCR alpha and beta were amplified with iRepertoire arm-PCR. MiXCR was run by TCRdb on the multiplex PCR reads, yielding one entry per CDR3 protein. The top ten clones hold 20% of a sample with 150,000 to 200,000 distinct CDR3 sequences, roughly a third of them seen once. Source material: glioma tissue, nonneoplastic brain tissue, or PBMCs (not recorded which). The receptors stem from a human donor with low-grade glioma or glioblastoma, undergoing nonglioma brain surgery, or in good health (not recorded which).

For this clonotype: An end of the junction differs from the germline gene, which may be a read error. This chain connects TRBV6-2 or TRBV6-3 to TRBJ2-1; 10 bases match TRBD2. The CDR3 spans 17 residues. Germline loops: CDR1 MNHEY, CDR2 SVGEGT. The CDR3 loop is CAGSYRLAGTAYNEQFF. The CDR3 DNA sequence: TGTGCCGGCAGTTACCGACTAGCGGGCACTGCCTACAATGAGCAGTTCTTC.

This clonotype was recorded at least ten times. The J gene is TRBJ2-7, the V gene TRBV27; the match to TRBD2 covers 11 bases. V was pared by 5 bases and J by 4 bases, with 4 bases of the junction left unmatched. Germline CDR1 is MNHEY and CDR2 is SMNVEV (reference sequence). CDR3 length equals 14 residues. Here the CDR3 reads CASSSTSGSYEQYF. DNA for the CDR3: TGTGCCAGCAGTAGTACTAGCGGGAGTTACGAGCAGTACTTC.

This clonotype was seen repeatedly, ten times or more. The CDR3, as DNA: TGTGCCAGCAGTCTGCAAGCGGGAAGCACAGATACGCAGTATTTT. It codes for CASSLQAGSTDTQYF. The genes are TRBV6-2 or TRBV6-3 and TRBJ2-3; 7 nucleotides agree with TRBD2. The CDR3 is made up of 15 amino acids. Germline V lookup: CDR1 MNHEY, CDR2 SVGEGT. Losses at the gene ends were 5 bases for V and 0 bases for J; bases not matched to a gene: 5.

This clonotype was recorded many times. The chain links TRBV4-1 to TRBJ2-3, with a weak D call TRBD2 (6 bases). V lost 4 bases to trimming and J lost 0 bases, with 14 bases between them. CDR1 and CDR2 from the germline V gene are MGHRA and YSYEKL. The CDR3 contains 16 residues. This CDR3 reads CASSPDDGTSTDTQYF. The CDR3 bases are TGCGCCAGCAGCCCCGATGACGGGACTAGCACAGATACGCAGTATTTT.

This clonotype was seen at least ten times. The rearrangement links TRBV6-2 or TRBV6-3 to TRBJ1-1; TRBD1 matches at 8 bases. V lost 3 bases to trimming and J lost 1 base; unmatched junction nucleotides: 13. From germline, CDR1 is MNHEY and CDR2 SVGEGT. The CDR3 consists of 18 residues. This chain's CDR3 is CASSYRGSRGHGNTEAFF. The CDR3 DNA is TGTGCCAGCAGTTATAGGGGGAGCAGGGGGCATGGGAACACTGAAGCTTTCTTT.

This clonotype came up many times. CDR3 sequence (DNA): TGTGCCAGCAGTTTATTCGGGAGCGTGGAACGGCAGTACTTC. Its protein is CASSLFGSVERQYF. V gene TRBV28 combines with J gene TRBJ2-7; possibly TRBD2 for D (6 bases). This CDR3 contains 14 residues. V was clipped by 1 base and J by 9 bases, with 16 bases between them. Germline V gene sequence: CDR1 MDHEN, CDR2 SYDVKM. Looking up the rest from reference TRBV28 and TRBJ2-7 gives the full variable domain: DVKVTQSSRYLVKRTGEKVFLECVQDMDHENMFWYRQDPGLGLRLIYFSYDVKMKEKGDIPEGYSVSREKKERFSLILESASTNQTSMYLCASSLFGSVERQYFGPGTRLTVT.

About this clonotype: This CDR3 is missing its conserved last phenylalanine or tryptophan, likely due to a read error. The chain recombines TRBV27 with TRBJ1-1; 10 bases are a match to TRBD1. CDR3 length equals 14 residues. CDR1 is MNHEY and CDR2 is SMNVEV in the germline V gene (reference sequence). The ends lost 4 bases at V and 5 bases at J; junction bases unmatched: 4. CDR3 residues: CASSSTGGATEAFL. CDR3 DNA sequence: TGTGCCAGCAGTTCGACAGGGGGCGCGACTGAAGCTTTCTTA.

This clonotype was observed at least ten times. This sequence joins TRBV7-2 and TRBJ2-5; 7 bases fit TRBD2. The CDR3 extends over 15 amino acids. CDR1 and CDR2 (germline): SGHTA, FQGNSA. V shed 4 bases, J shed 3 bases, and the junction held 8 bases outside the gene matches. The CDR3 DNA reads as TGTGCCAGCAGCTCCCCCTACGCGGGAGAAGAGACCCAGTACTTC. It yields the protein CASSSPYAGEETQYF. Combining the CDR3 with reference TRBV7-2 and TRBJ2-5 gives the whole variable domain GAGVSQSPSNKVTEKGKDVELRCDPISGHTALYWYRQSLGQGLEFLIYFQGNSAPDKSGLPSDRFSAERTGGSVSTLTIQRTQQEDSAVYLCASSSPYAGEETQYFGPGTRLLVL.

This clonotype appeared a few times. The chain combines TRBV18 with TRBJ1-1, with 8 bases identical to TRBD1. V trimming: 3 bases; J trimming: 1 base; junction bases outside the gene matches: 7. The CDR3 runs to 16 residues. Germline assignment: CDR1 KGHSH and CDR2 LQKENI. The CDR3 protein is CASSPPDRVGNTEAFF. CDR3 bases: TGTGCCAGCTCACCTCCGGACAGGGTTGGGAACACTGAAGCTTTCTTT. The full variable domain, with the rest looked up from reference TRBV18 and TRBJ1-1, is NAGVMQNPRHLVRRRGQEARLRCSPMKGHSHVYWYRQLPEEGLKFMVYLQKENIIDESGMPKERFSAEFPKEGPSILRIQQVVRGDSAAYFCASSPPDRVGNTEAFFGQGTRLTVV.

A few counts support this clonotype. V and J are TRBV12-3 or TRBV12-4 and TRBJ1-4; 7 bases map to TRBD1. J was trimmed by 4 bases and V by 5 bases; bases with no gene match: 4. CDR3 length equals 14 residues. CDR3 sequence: CASSRQGFNEKLFF. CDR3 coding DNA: TGTGCCAGCAGTCGACAGGGCTTTAATGAAAAACTGTTTTTT.

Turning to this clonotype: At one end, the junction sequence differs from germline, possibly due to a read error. DNA of the CDR3: TGTGCCAGCAGTTACTATAACTATAGCTACACCTTC. Protein: CASSYYNYSYTF. This rearrangement joins TRBV6-5 to TRBJ1-2; no clear D gene. The germline CDR1 and CDR2 sequences are MNHEY and SVGAGI. The length of the CDR3 is 12 residues.

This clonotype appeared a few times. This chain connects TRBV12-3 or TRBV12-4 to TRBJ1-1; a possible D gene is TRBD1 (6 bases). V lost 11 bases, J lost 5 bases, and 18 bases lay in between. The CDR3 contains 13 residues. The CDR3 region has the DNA TGTGCCCTCAGGAGGGGGGCTAGTACTGAAGCTTTCTTT. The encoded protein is CALRRGASTEAFF.

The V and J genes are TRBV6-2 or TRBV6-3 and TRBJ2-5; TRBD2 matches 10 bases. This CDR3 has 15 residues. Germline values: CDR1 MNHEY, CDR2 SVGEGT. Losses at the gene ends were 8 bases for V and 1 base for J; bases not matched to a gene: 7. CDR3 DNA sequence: TGTGCCAGCTCCCCACTAGCGGGATTCCAAGAGACCCAGTACTTC. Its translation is CASSPLAGFQETQYF.

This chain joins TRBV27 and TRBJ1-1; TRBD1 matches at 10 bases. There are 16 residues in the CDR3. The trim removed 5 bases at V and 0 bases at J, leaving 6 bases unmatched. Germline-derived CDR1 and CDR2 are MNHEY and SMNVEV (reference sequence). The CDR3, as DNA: TGTGCCAGCAGTCTTGGGACAGGGGCTCTGAACACTGAAGCTTTCTTT. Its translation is CASSLGTGALNTEAFF.

The CDR3 DNA sequence: TGCAGTGCTAAACCCCCATACGGCTACGAGCAGTACTTC. Its protein is CSAKPPYGYEQYF. This sequence joins TRBV20-1 and TRBJ2-7; D remains unclear. Germline CDR1 DFQATT, CDR2 SNEGSKA (reference sequence). Trimming shortened V by 4 bases and J by 3 bases, and 13 bases separated the two germline ends. The CDR3 covers 13 residues.

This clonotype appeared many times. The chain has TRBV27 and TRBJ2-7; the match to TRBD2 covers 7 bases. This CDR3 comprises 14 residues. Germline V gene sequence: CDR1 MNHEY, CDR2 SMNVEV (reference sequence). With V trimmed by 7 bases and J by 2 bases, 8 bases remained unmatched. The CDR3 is CASNNLLAPYEQYF. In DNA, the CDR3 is TGTGCCAGCAATAATTTACTAGCGCCCTACGAGCAGTACTTC.

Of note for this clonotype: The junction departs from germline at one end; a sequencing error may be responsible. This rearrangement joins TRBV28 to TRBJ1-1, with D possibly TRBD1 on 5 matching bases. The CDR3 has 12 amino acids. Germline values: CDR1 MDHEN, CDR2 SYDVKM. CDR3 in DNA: TGTGCCAGAGGCCTACCCCGGACACGCCCTCTCTTT. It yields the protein CARGLPRTRPLF.

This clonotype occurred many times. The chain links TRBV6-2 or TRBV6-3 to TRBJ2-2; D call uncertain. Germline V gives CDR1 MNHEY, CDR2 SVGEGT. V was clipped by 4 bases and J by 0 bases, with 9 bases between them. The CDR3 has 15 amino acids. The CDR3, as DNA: TGTGCCAGCAGTTCAGGAAACGCGAACACCGGGGAGCTGTTTTTT. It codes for CASSSGNANTGELFF.

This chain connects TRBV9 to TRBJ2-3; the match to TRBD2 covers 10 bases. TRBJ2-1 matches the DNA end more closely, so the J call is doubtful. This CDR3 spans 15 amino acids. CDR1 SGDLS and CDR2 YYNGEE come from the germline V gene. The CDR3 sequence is CASSVGTSGMHEQFF. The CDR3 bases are TGTGCCAGCAGCGTGGGAACTAGCGGGATGCATGAGCAGTTCTTC.

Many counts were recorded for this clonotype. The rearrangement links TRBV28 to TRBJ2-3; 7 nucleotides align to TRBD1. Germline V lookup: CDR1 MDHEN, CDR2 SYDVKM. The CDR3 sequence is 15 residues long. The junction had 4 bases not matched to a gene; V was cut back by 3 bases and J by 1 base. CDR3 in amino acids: CASSLRGGGTDTQYF. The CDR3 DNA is TGTGCCAGCAGTTTGAGAGGGGGCGGCACAGATACGCAGTATTTT. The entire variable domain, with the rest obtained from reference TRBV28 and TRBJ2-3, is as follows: DVKVTQSSRYLVKRTGEKVFLECVQDMDHENMFWYRQDPGLGLRLIYFSYDVKMKEKGDIPEGYSVSREKKERFSLILESASTNQTSMYLCASSLRGGGTDTQYFGPGTRLTVL.

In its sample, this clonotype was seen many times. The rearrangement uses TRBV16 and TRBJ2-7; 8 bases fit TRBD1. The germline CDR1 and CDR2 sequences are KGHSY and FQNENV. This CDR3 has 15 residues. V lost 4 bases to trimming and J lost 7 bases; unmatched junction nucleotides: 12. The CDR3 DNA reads TGTGCCAGCAGCCCAGACCGGGACAGGCCGGGGGAGCAGTACTTC. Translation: CASSPDRDRPGEQYF.

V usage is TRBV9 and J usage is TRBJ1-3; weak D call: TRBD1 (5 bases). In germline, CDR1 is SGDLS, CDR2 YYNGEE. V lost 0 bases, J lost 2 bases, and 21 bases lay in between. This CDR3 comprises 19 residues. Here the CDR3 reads CASSVGLSSGRFTGNTIYF. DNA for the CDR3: TGTGCCAGCAGCGTAGGCCTGTCGTCAGGGAGATTTACTGGAAACACCATATATTTT.

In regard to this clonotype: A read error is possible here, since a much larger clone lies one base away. The CDR3 DNA reads TGCATTGCCCACCGGGCCGAGACAGCGCATGAAAAACTGTTTTTT. Protein sequence: CIAHRAETAHEKLFF. The chain links TRBV20-1 to TRBJ1-4, with D possibly TRBD1 on 5 matching bases. Germline values: CDR1 DFQATT, CDR2 SNEGSKA (reference sequence). This CDR3 has 15 amino acids.

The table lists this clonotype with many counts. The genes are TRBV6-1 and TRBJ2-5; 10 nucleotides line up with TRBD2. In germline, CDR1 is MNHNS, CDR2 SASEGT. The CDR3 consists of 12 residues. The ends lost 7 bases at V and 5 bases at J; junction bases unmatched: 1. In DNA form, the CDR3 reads TGTGCCAGCAAGCGGGGGGGGGAGACCCAGTACTTC. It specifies CASKRGGETQYF.

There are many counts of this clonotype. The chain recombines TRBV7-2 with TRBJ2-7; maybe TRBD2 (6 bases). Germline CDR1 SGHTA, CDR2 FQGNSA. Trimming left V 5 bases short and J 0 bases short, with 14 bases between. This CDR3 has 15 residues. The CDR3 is CASSPAIGSSYEQYF. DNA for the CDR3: TGTGCCAGCAGCCCCGCAATCGGGAGCTCCTACGAGCAGTACTTC.

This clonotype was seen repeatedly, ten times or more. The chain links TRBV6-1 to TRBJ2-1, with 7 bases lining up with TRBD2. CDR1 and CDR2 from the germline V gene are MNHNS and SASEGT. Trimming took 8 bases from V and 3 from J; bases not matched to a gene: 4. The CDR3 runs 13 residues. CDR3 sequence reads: CASWGGSYNEQFF. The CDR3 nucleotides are TGTGCCAGCTGGGGGGGTAGCTACAATGAGCAGTTCTTC.

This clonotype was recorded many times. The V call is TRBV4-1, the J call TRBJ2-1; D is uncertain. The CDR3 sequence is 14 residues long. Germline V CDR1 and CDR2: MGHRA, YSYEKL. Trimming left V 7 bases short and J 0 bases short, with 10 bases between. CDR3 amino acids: CASNVEISYNEQFF. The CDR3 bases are TGCGCCAGCAATGTGGAGATCTCCTACAATGAGCAGTTCTTC.

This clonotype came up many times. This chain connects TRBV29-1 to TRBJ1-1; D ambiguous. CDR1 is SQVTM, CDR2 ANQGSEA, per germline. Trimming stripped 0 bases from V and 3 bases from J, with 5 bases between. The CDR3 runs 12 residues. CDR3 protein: CSVEDRDTEAFF. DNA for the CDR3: TGCAGCGTTGAAGATAGGGACACTGAAGCTTTCTTT.

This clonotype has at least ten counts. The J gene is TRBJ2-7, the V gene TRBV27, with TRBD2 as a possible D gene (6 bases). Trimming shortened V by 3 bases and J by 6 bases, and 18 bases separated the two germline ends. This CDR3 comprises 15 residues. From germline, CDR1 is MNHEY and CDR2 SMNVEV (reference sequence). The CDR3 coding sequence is TGTGCCAGCAGTTTTTTTGGCGGGATTCGGGGCGAGCAGTACTTC. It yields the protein CASSFFGGIRGEQYF.

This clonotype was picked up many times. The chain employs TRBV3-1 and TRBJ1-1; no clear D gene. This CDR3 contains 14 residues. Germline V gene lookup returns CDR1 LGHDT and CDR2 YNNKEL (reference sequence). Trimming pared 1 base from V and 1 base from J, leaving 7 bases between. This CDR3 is CASSQVSRNTEAFF. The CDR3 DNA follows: TGTGCCAGCAGCCAAGTATCCAGGAACACTGAAGCTTTCTTT.